These 29 T cell receptor beta chains came from one sample sequenced in a study of response to subunit inactivated influenza vaccine. TCRdb re-analysed the RT-PCR reads in MiXCR, keeping a single row per CDR3 protein. The sample shows approximately 480,000 distinct CDR3 sequences, 9.5% to 13% of them seen only once. Specimen: PBMCs from blood, collected roughly 46 days after vaccination. The receptors here all came from a man aged 45-60 years who received an inactivated influenza vaccine.

This clonotype has a handful of counts. The genes are TRBV20-1 and TRBJ1-5, with TRBD1 matching over 10 bases. The germline CDR1 and CDR2 sequences are DFQATT and SNEGSKA (reference sequence). V trimming: 6 bases; J trimming: 7 bases; junction bases outside the gene matches: 9. The CDR3 consists of 14 residues. Here the CDR3 DNA reads TGCAGTGCCATGACAGGGGGCTGGAGGCAGCCCCAGCATTTT. This codes for CSAMTGGWRQPQHF.

This clonotype occurred many times. This sequence joins TRBV20-1 and TRBJ2-3, with D possibly matching TRBD2 (5 bases). Germline lookup yields CDR1 DFQATT and CDR2 SNEGSKA (reference sequence). The CDR3 totals 14 residues. The germline V and J ends were trimmed by 8 bases and 4 bases, with 19 bases remaining between them. The CDR3 spells CSSPVGVRADTQYF. CDR3 DNA sequence: TGCAGTTCTCCGGTGGGAGTAAGGGCAGATACGCAGTATTTT.

This clonotype was found a few times. The CDR3 loop is CASSLSVGGNQPQHF. CDR3 sequence (DNA): TGTGCCAGCAGCTTATCGGTAGGGGGCAATCAGCCCCAGCATTTT. The chain uses TRBV7-2 and TRBJ1-5; TRBD1 is a possible D gene (5 bases). V gave up 2 bases and J gave up 2 bases, with 10 bases separating them. Germline CDR1 and CDR2: SGHTA and FQGNSA. This CDR3 has 15 amino acids.

This sequence joins TRBV9 and TRBJ2-2; the D is unclear. The CDR3 is 11 residues long. The germline V and J ends were trimmed by 3 bases and 10 bases, with 7 bases remaining between them. Looked up from germline, CDR1 is SGDLS and CDR2 is YYNGEE. CDR3: CASSEDAELFF. CDR3 bases: TGTGCCAGCAGCGAGGACGCGGAGCTGTTTTTT.

This clonotype was found many times. V and J are TRBV7-2 and TRBJ2-7; D remains ambiguous. CDR3 length equals 15 residues. V lost 5 bases to trimming and J lost 1 base, with 15 bases between them. Germline-derived CDR1 and CDR2 are SGHTA and FQGNSA. The CDR3 reads CASSSDSIPSYEQYF. The CDR3 DNA reads as TGTGCCAGCAGCAGCGACTCGATCCCTTCCTACGAGCAGTACTTC.

In its sample, this clonotype was seen many times. The rearrangement links TRBV29-1 to TRBJ2-3; D unclear. In germline, CDR1 is SQVTM, CDR2 ANQGSEA. CDR3 length: 11 amino acids. V dropped 4 bases and J dropped 14 bases, with 16 bases sitting between them. For the CDR3, the DNA is TGCAGCGTTGTAAGAATTGGAGTAGGGTATTTT. Translating it yields CSVVRIGVGYF.

This clonotype was counted many times. The CDR3 loop is CASSFWGRLNTGELFF. The CDR3 DNA follows: TGTGCCAGCAGTTTTTGGGGGAGACTGAACACCGGGGAGCTGTTTTTT. This rearrangement joins TRBV28 to TRBJ2-2, with D perhaps matching TRBD1 or TRBD2 (5 bases each). V lost 3 bases and J lost 1, with 12 bases in between. The CDR3 extends over 16 amino acids. Germline-derived CDR1 and CDR2 are MDHEN and SYDVKM.

This clonotype was picked up a small number of times. This rearrangement joins TRBV20-1 to TRBJ1-3; D unresolved. The CDR3 covers 14 residues. The ends were cut back, 0 bases at V and 4 bases at J, with 10 bases in the middle. Germline CDR1 reads DFQATT; CDR2 reads SNEGSKA (reference sequence). The CDR3 spells CSARDPGSGNTIYF. The CDR3 coding sequence is TGCAGTGCTAGAGATCCCGGCTCCGGAAACACCATATATTTT.

V is TRBV12-3 or TRBV12-4 and J is TRBJ2-1, with a weak D call TRBD2 (6 bases). The CDR3 sequence is 13 residues long. V lost 3 bases and J 7 bases, leaving 10 bases between the germline ends. The CDR3 loop is CASSFAGGNEQFF. The CDR3 DNA reads as TGTGCCAGCAGTTTTGCCGGGGGTAATGAGCAGTTCTTC.

The V gene is TRBV5-5, the J gene TRBJ1-1; perhaps TRBD1 as D (5 bases). V was trimmed by 6 bases and J by 11 bases, leaving 26 bases between them. The germline CDR1 and CDR2 sequences are SGHKS and YYEKEE (reference sequence). The CDR3 runs to 15 residues. CDR3 in amino acids: CASTRGGGETPNAFF. The CDR3 DNA sequence: TGTGCCAGCACCCGGGGCGGAGGCGAGACCCCAAATGCTTTCTTT.

This chain connects TRBV28 to TRBJ2-7; possibly TRBD1 for D (5 bases). The V end lost 2 bases, the J end lost 2 bases, and 7 bases lay between the germline ends. The CDR3 consists of 13 residues. In germline, CDR1 is MDHEN, CDR2 SYDVKM. The DNA for the CDR3 is TGTGCCAGCAGTTTAAGGACACCCTACGAGCAGTACTTC. Amino acid sequence: CASSLRTPYEQYF.

DNA for the CDR3: TGCGCCAGCAGCCAAGATTTCCGGGACAGCTTAGTCTATGGCTACACCTTC. It yields the protein CASSQDFRDSLVYGYTF. The J gene is TRBJ1-2, the V gene TRBV4-3, with 7 bases fitting TRBD1. Trimming removed 0 bases from V and 4 bases from J; junction bases left unmatched: 11. The CDR3 extends over 17 amino acids. Germline CDR1 and CDR2: LGHNA and YSLEER.

This clonotype was counted ten times or more. The chain combines TRBV6-6 with TRBJ1-1, with no clear D. Germline loops: CDR1 MNHNY, CDR2 SVGAGI (reference sequence). The CDR3 has 13 amino acids. V was trimmed by 6 bases and J by 1 base, leaving 9 bases between them. The CDR3 DNA is TGTGCCAGCAGCCCAGACGGGAACACTGAAGCTTTCTTT. Protein product: CASSPDGNTEAFF.

The J gene is TRBJ1-2, the V gene TRBV5-5, with a possible D match to TRBD1 (6 bases). CDR1 is SGHKS and CDR2 is YYEKEE in the germline V gene (reference sequence). The V and J ends lost 1 base and 3 bases respectively, with 13 bases between them. CDR3 size: 15 residues. CDR3 region: CASSLWQGMDYGYTF. CDR3 bases: TGTGCCAGCAGCTTGTGGCAGGGGATGGACTATGGCTACACCTTC.

This clonotype was counted at least ten times. This chain links TRBV5-1 with TRBJ1-1; TRBD1 matches 9 bases. Trimming at V came to 3 bases and at J to 4 bases, leaving 4 bases not matched to a gene. The CDR3 totals 14 residues. Germline loops: CDR1 SGHRS, CDR2 YFSETQ. CDR3 nucleotide sequence: TGCGCCAGCAGCTCACAGGGGGCGCGCACTGAAGCTTTCTTT. Translating gives CASSSQGARTEAFF.

This clonotype was counted a few times. V is TRBV7-3 and J is TRBJ2-1; 8 nucleotides align to TRBD1. This CDR3 contains 14 residues. Germline V gene data show CDR1 as SGHTA and CDR2 as FQGTGA. V was pared by 3 bases and J by 8 bases, with 6 bases of the junction left unmatched. The CDR3 nucleotides read TGTGCCAGCAGCTTGGACAGGGCCTCGGATGAGCAGTTCTTC. Encoded protein: CASSLDRASDEQFF.

This clonotype occurred a few times. The CDR3 region is CASSQADRARGETQYF. The DNA for the CDR3 is TGCGCCAGCAGTCAAGCTGACAGGGCAAGGGGGGAGACCCAGTACTTC. The chain employs TRBV23-1 and TRBJ2-5; 7 bases fit TRBD1. TRBV23-1 is flagged as an ORF with uncertain function. J was trimmed by 5 bases and V by 2 bases; bases with no gene match: 11. The CDR3 sequence is 16 residues long.

A few counts support this clonotype. V usage is TRBV6-2 or TRBV6-3 and J usage is TRBJ2-5; 7 positions agree with TRBD2. Germline CDR1 and CDR2: MNHEY and SVGEGT. V was pared by 0 bases and J by 0 bases, with 4 bases of the junction left unmatched. The CDR3 is 16 amino acids. DNA of the CDR3: TGTGCCAGCAGTTACTCGTGGCGGGGGTACCAAGAGACCCAGTACTTC. This encodes CASSYSWRGYQETQYF.

The chain employs TRBV6-1 and TRBJ2-3; possible D gene TRBD1, 5 bases. The CDR3 is 15 amino acids. CDR1 is MNHNS, CDR2 SASEGT, per germline. Between the trimmed V and J ends, which lost 7 bases and 1 base, there was a span of 15 bases. The CDR3 bases are TGTGCCAGCACCGAGGCAGGGATCGGCACAGATACGCAGTATTTT. This codes for CASTEAGIGTDTQYF.

In this sample, this clonotype turned up a few times. The gene calls are TRBV12-3 or TRBV12-4 and TRBJ2-2, with 9 positions matching TRBD1. CDR3 length: 16 amino acids. V dropped 5 bases and J dropped 5; count of bases not matched to a gene: 9. For the CDR3, the DNA is TGTGCCAGCAGTCCCCGGACAGGGGAAAAAACCGGGGAGCTGTTTTTT. Translated, it gives CASSPRTGEKTGELFF.

There are a few counts of this clonotype. The rearrangement uses TRBV20-1 and TRBJ2-3; the D gene is possibly TRBD2 (6 bases). The CDR3 contains 15 residues. V gave up 4 bases and J gave up 2 bases, with 16 bases separating them. CDR1 DFQATT and CDR2 SNEGSKA come from the germline V gene (reference sequence). The CDR3 nucleotides are TGCAGTGCTAAGTGGTTAGCGGCCAACACAGATACGCAGTATTTT. Amino acid sequence: CSAKWLAANTDTQYF.

The chain is built from TRBV3-1 and TRBJ1-1, with D perhaps matching TRBD1 (6 bases). V lost 3 bases and J 5 bases, leaving 10 bases between the germline ends. The CDR3 sequence is 13 residues long. The V gene's germline CDR1 is LGHDT and CDR2 YNNKEL (reference sequence). As DNA, the CDR3 is TGTGCCAGCAGCCAGGGGGCCCGAACTGAAGCTTTCTTT. Its protein is CASSQGARTEAFF.

The chain links TRBV6-2 or TRBV6-3 to TRBJ1-2; D gene uncertain. The CDR3 totals 15 residues. The germline V gene encodes CDR1 MNHEY and CDR2 SVGEGT. V was clipped by 0 bases and J by 4 bases, with 12 bases between them. CDR3 nucleotide sequence: TGTGCCAGCAGTTACTCGTCGGAGTCGCTCTATGGCTACACCTTC. Its protein product is CASSYSSESLYGYTF.

This clonotype was found a few times. The V and J genes are TRBV24-1 and TRBJ2-7; D remains ambiguous. Trimming stripped 5 bases from V and 1 base from J, with 11 bases between. Looked up from germline, CDR1 is KGHDR and CDR2 is SFDVKD. CDR3 length equals 14 residues. CDR3 region: CATSGTEPSYEQYF. The CDR3, as DNA: TGTGCCACCAGTGGTACAGAGCCGTCCTACGAGCAGTACTTC.

In its sample, this clonotype was seen a few times. This sequence joins TRBV6-2 or TRBV6-3 and TRBJ1-4; possibly TRBD1 for D (6 bases). CDR1 and CDR2 from the germline V gene are MNHEY and SVGEGT. This CDR3 contains 15 residues. The V gene lost 2 bases and the J gene lost 11 bases, with 18 bases spanning the gap. CDR3 coding DNA: TGTGCCAGCAGTTACACCGACAGGCCGACCGGGAAACTGTTTTTT. The encoded protein is CASSYTDRPTGKLFF.

This clonotype was seen a handful of times. V gene TRBV20-1 combines with J gene TRBJ2-2; D unclear. V gave up 0 bases and J gave up 0 bases, with 11 bases separating them. The CDR3 extends over 16 amino acids. Looked up from germline, CDR1 is DFQATT and CDR2 is SNEGSKA (reference sequence). For the CDR3, the DNA is TGCAGTGCTAGAGAGATTGCCAGCTCGAACACCGGGGAGCTGTTTTTT. Its protein is CSAREIASSNTGELFF.

V and J are TRBV7-2 and TRBJ2-2, with 12 bases aligning to TRBD2. This CDR3 has 17 residues. Germline loops: CDR1 SGHTA, CDR2 FQGNSA. J gave up 8 bases and V 1 base, and 8 bases lay outside the gene matches. CDR3 DNA: TGTGCCAGCAGCTTAGGTGGACTAGCGGGGAAGAGAGGGGAGCTGTTTTTT. Translation: CASSLGGLAGKRGELFF.

This chain joins TRBV3-1 and TRBJ2-3, with 10 positions matching TRBD2. Germline CDR1 LGHDT, CDR2 YNNKEL (reference sequence). CDR3 size: 17 residues. J lost 1 base, V lost 2 bases, and 6 bases had no gene match. CDR3 DNA sequence: TGTGCCAGCAGCCAAAAGGCCGGGACTAGCGGCACAGATACGCAGTATTTT. It encodes CASSQKAGTSGTDTQYF.

The table lists this clonotype with a few counts. The chain carries TRBV5-1 and TRBJ2-7; no firm D call. V lost 0 bases, J lost 3 bases, and 10 bases lay in between. Germline loops: CDR1 SGHRS, CDR2 YFSETQ. The CDR3 is 14 residues long. The CDR3, as DNA: TGCGCCAGCAGCTTGGTTCCAGATAACTACGAGCAGTACTTC. It yields the protein CASSLVPDNYEQYF.